One sample yielded the 5 T cell receptor beta chains listed below, sequenced in a study of blood T cell repertoires in COVID-19. The assay was immunoSEQ multiplex PCR, and TCRdb's table has in-frame clones only and misses some. The sample lists about 310,000 clones, about 90% occurring once. Specimen: peripheral blood. These receptors were obtained from a woman aged 40-49 years with COVID-19, enrolled during active disease.

This chain links TRBV27 with TRBJ1-5; 10 bases align to TRBD1. After removal of 2 bases from V and 9 bases from J, the junction contained 19 bases not matched to a gene. The V gene's germline CDR1 is MNHEY and CDR2 SMNVEV (reference sequence). The CDR3 covers 19 residues. The CDR3 DNA is TGTGCCAGCAGTTTAATATGGGGCACCGGGACAGGGGTGTTGGGGCCCCAGCATTTT. It translates to CASSLIWGTGTGVLGPQHF.

This clone was counted once. The V call is TRBV28, the J call TRBJ1-4; perhaps TRBD1 as D (6 bases). Germline assignment: CDR1 MDHEN and CDR2 SYDVKM. The CDR3 has 15 amino acids. Trimming took off 6 bases at V and 7 bases at J, with 18 bases between the two ends. The CDR3 spells CASSHGGVFGEKLFF. The CDR3 DNA is TGTGCCAGCAGCCATGGGGGCGTCTTTGGTGAAAAACTGTTTTTT. Full variable domain (missing parts from reference TRBV28 and TRBJ1-4): DVKVTQSSRYLVKRTGEKVFLECVQDMDHENMFWYRQDPGLGLRLIYFSYDVKMKEKGDIPEGYSVSREKKERFSLILESASTNQTSMYLCASSHGGVFGEKLFFGSGTQLSVL.

The chain links TRBV29-1 to TRBJ2-7, with 7 nucleotides matching TRBD1. This CDR3 is 12 amino acids long. The V gene's germline CDR1 is SQVTM and CDR2 ANQGSEA. V lost 7 bases and J lost 5; bases outside the gene matches: 8. The CDR3 sequence is CSALDRQHEQYF. CDR3 sequence (DNA): TGCAGCGCTCTGGACAGGCAGCACGAGCAGTACTTC.

V gene TRBV19 combines with J gene TRBJ1-5; D is ambiguous. The CDR3 runs to 17 residues. Per the germline V gene, CDR1 is LNHDA and CDR2 is SQIVND (reference sequence). Trimming removed 4 bases from V and 0 bases from J, with 16 bases in between. CDR3 sequence: CASSSVGREYSNQPQHF. In DNA form, the CDR3 reads TGTGCCAGTAGTAGTGTCGGGAGGGAGTATAGCAATCAGCCCCAGCATTTT.

The chain couples TRBV5-1 to TRBJ2-2, with a possible D match to TRBD2 (6 bases). The V gene's germline CDR1 is SGHRS and CDR2 YFSETQ. The CDR3 extends over 16 amino acids. Trimming took 1 base from V and 7 from J, leaving 17 bases between them. The CDR3 region has the DNA TGCGCCAGCAGCTTGAGGTTGGGCGGGGCCGACGGGGAGCTGTTTTTT. Protein product: CASSLRLGGADGELFF.